This paragraph covers one TCR beta chain sequence. The data stem from a study of T cells after somatic rescue of genetic block. This CDR3 spans 17 amino acids. The germline V gene encodes CDR1 LGHNA and CDR2 YNFKEQ. The germline V and J ends were trimmed by 0 bases and 2 bases, with 17 bases remaining between them. TCRdb's table, derived via immunoSEQ multiplex PCR, lists solely in-frame clones and lacks some. The sample records roughly 67,000 clones, around 92% being singletons. The sample taken for sequencing was peripheral blood mononuclear cells (PBMCs). This chain connects TRBV4-2 to TRBJ2-7, with D possibly being TRBD2 (6 bases). The sequence was collected from a man aged 40-49 years. This chain's CDR3 is CASSQDVGRELAYEQYF. The CDR3 region has the DNA TGTGCCAGCAGCCAAGATGTGGGACGGGAGCTCGCCTACGAGCAGTACTTC.